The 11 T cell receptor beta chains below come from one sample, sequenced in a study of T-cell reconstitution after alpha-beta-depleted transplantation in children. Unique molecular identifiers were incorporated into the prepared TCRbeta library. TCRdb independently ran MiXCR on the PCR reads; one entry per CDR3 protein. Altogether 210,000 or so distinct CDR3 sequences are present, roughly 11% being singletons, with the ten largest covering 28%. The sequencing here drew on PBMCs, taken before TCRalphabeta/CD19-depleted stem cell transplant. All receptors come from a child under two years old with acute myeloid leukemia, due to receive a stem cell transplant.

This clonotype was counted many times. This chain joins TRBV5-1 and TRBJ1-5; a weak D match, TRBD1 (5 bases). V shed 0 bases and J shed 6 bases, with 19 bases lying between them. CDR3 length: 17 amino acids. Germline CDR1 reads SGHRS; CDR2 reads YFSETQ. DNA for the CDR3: TGCGCCAGCAGCTTGGTGCCCCAGGGACGGGAATTTCAGCCCCAGCATTTT. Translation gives CASSLVPQGREFQPQHF.

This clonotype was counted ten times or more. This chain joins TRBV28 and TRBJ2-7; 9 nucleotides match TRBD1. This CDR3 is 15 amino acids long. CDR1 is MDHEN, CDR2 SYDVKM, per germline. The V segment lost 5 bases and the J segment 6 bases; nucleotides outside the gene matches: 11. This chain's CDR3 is CASSRNRGRRGEQYF. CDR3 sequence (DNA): TGTGCCAGCAGTCGAAACAGGGGGCGCCGGGGCGAGCAGTACTTC.

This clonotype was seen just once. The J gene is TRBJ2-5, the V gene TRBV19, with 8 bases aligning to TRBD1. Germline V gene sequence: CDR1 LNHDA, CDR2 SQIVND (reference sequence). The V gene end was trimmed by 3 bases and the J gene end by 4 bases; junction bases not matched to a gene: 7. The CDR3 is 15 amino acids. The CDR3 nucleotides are TGTGCCAGTAGTATTGCCGGACAGGGCCCAGAGACCCAGTACTTC. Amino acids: CASSIAGQGPETQYF.

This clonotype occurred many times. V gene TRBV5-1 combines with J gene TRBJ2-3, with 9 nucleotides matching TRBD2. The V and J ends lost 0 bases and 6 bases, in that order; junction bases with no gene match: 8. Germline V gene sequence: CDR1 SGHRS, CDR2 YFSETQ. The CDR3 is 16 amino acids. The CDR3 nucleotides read TGCGCCAGCAGCTTGGGTGCTGCTAGCGGGGTGGATACGCAGTATTTT. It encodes CASSLGAASGVDTQYF.

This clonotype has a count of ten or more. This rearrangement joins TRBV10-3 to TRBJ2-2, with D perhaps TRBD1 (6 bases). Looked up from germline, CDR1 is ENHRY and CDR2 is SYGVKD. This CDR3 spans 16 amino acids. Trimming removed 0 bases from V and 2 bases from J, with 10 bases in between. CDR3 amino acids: CAISESLTGNTGELFF. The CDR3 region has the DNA TGTGCCATCAGTGAGTCCCTGACAGGCAACACCGGGGAGCTGTTTTTT.

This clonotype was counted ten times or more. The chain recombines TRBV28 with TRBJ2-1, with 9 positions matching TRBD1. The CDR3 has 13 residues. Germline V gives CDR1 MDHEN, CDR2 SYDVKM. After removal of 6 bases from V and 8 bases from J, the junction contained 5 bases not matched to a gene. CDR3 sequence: CASSHRTGDEQFF. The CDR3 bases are TGTGCCAGCAGCCATAGGACAGGGGATGAGCAGTTCTTC.

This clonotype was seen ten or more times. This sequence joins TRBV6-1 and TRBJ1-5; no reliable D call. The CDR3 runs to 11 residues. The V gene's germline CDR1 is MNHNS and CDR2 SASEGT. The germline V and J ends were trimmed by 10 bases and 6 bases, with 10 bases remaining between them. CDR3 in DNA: TGTGCCACCGCTGTTGCTCAGCCCCAGCATTTT. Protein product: CATAVAQPQHF.

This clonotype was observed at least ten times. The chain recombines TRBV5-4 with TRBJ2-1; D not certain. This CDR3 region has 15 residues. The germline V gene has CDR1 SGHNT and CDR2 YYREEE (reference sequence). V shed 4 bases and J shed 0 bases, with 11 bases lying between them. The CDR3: CASSVRLSSYNEQFF. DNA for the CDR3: TGTGCCAGCAGCGTGAGGCTTAGCTCCTACAATGAGCAGTTCTTC.

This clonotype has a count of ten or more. The CDR3 loop reads CASSLGGTSGSYNEQFF. The CDR3 coding sequence is TGTGCCAGCAGCTTAGGAGGGACTAGCGGCTCCTACAATGAGCAGTTCTTC. This chain links TRBV7-2 with TRBJ2-1; 11 bases line up with TRBD2. The CDR3 contains 17 residues. Trimming removed 1 base from V and 0 bases from J; junction bases left unmatched: 2. The germline gives CDR1 SGHTA, CDR2 FQGNSA.

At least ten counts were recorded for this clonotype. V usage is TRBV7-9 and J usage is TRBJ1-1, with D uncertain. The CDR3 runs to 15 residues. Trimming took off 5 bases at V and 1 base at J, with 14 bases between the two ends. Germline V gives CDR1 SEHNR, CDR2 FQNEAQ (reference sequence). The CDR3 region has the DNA TGTGCCAGCAGCCCGACCTTAGGAGCGAACACTGAAGCTTTCTTT. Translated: CASSPTLGANTEAFF.

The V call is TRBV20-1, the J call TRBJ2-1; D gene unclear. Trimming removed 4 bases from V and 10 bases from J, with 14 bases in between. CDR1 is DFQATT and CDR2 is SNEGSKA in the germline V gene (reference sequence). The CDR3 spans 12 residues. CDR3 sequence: CSANPRVREQFF. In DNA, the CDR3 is TGCAGTGCTAACCCCCGGGTGCGAGAGCAGTTCTTC.